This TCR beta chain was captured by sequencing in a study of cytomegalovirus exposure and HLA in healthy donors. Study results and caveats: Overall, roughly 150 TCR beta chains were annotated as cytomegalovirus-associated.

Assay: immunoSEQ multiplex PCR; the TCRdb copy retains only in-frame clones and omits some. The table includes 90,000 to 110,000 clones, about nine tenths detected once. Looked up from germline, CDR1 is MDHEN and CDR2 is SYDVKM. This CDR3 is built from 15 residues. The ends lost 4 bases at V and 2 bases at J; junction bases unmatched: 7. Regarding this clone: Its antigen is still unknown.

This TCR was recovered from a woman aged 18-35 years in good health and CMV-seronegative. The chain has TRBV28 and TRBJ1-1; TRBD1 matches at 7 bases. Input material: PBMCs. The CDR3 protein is CASSSGTAHNTEAFF. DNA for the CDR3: TGTGCCAGCAGTTCGGGGACAGCGCACAACACTGAAGCTTTCTTT. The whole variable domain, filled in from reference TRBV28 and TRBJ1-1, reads DVKVTQSSRYLVKRTGEKVFLECVQDMDHENMFWYRQDPGLGLRLIYFSYDVKMKEKGDIPEGYSVSREKKERFSLILESASTNQTSMYLCASSSGTAHNTEAFFGQGTRLTVV.